The 13 T cell receptor beta chains presented below share a single source sample, sequenced in a study (dated by TCRdb to the mid-2010s). Receptor amplification or capture employed 5' RACE. Sequencing was carried out with an Illumina MiSeq. TCRdb reanalyzed the raw reads on its own, using fastp at Q25 for trimming and MiXCR for clone calling, and kept in-frame beta chains. Rows are combined by CDR3 protein, so each entry shows the most common genes and DNA. The table for this sample lists under 7,000 distinct CDR3 sequences; under 35% of them were counted only once. Less than 8% of the sample goes to the ten largest clones. The sample taken for sequencing was memory CD4+ T cells sorted from a lymph node. The cell subset or site label corresponds to: memory CD4+ T cells, CD4+CD45RO+CD25-. These receptors came from a female donor with breast cancer.

This clonotype was counted at least ten times. The chain uses TRBV28 and TRBJ1-5, with no clear D. The CDR3 totals 16 residues. V was clipped by 8 bases and J by 2 bases, with 19 bases between them. Germline CDR1 MDHEN, CDR2 SYDVKM. This CDR3 reads CASSGASGFGNQPQHF. For the CDR3, the DNA is TGTGCCAGCTCAGGAGCCTCGGGGTTCGGCAATCAGCCCCAGCATTTT. Combining the CDR3 with reference TRBV28 and TRBJ1-5 gives the whole variable domain DVKVTQSSRYLVKRTGEKVFLECVQDMDHENMFWYRQDPGLGLRLIYFSYDVKMKEKGDIPEGYSVSREKKERFSLILESASTNQTSMYLCASSGASGFGNQPQHFGDGTRLSIL.

This clonotype was recorded once. The rearrangement links TRBV6-1 to TRBJ2-2, with 7 nucleotides matching TRBD2. The CDR3 extends over 15 amino acids. Trimming took 4 bases from V and 8 from J; bases not matched to a gene: 10. The germline CDR1 and CDR2 sequences are MNHNS and SASEGT. The CDR3 nucleotides read TGTGCCAGCAGTGCCCAGACTCTAGCGGAAGGGGAGCTGTTTTTT. It is translated as CASSAQTLAEGELFF.

By share, this clonotype counts as medium-sized. The chain links TRBV7-7 to TRBJ2-3; weak D call: TRBD2 (7 bases). The germline V gene encodes CDR1 SSHAT and CDR2 FNYEAQ (reference sequence). This CDR3 has 16 residues. The V end was cut by 5 bases, the J end by 5 bases, with 20 bases between. CDR3 sequence: CASSIGGGGAEDTQYF. CDR3 coding DNA: TGTGCCAGCAGCATCGGGGGAGGGGGGGCCGAAGATACGCAGTATTTT.

Of note for this clonotype: Given a much more abundant clone one base away, this may be a read error. The chain joins TRBV19 to TRBJ2-6; D is possibly TRBD1 or TRBD2 (5 bases each). The CDR3 has 16 residues. Trimming took off 7 bases at V and 1 base at J, with 14 bases between the two ends. Germline assignment: CDR1 LNHDA and CDR2 SQIVND (reference sequence). CDR3 bases: TGTGCCAGTATACAGGAGCGGATTTCTGGGGCCAACGTCCTGACTTTC. It encodes CASIQERISGANVLTF.

V gene TRBV10-3 combines with J gene TRBJ2-2; D perhaps matches TRBD2 (6 bases). This CDR3 is built from 15 residues. Trimming removed 6 bases from V and 6 bases from J, with 17 bases in between. Germline V gene data show CDR1 as ENHRY and CDR2 as SYGVKD. CDR3 sequence: CAISAGPPVPGELFF. The CDR3 region has the DNA TGTGCCATCAGCGCGGGGCCCCCTGTCCCCGGGGAGCTGTTTTTT.

This clonotype rates as medium-sized. This rearrangement joins TRBV29-1 to TRBJ2-7, with D possibly matching TRBD2 (6 bases). CDR3 length equals 14 residues. V gave up 3 bases and J gave up 5 bases, with 17 bases separating them. CDR1 is SQVTM, CDR2 ANQGSEA, per germline. The CDR3 nucleotides are TGCAGCGTTGAGTCGGTCGGGAGTGTAGACGAGCAGTACTTC. Its protein is CSVESVGSVDEQYF.

The chain combines TRBV6-6 with TRBJ2-2; TRBD2 might be the D (5 bases). V dropped 2 bases and J dropped 2 bases, with 9 bases sitting between them. CDR3 length: 15 amino acids. CDR1 is MNHNY and CDR2 is SVGAGI in the germline V gene (reference sequence). The CDR3 nucleotides are TGTGCCAGCAGTTACGGGAGCCGAAACACCGGGGAGCTGTTTTTT. Its protein is CASSYGSRNTGELFF.

The genes are TRBV6-1 and TRBJ1-5; D is unclear. The CDR3 covers 13 residues. Per the germline V gene, CDR1 is MNHNS and CDR2 is SASEGT. Trimming pared 2 bases from V and 0 bases from J, leaving 2 bases between. DNA of the CDR3: TGTGCCAGCAGTGAACCTAGCAATCAGCCCCAGCATTTT. It yields the protein CASSEPSNQPQHF.

This clonotype ranks as medium-sized. The chain employs TRBV7-6 and TRBJ2-3, with D unresolved. The length of the CDR3 is 14 residues. V was pared by 5 bases and J by 1 base, with 10 bases between. CDR1 is SGHVS, CDR2 FNYEAQ, per germline. In DNA, the CDR3 is TGTGCCAGCAGCCCCAGCGTGGGCACAGATACGCAGTATTTT. Residues: CASSPSVGTDTQYF.

This clonotype ranks as medium-sized. The chain links TRBV4-3 to TRBJ1-1, with D unclear. This CDR3 region has 16 residues. Trimming took off 0 bases at V and 4 bases at J, with 15 bases between the two ends. CDR1 is LGHNA and CDR2 is YSLEER in the germline V gene. The CDR3 DNA is TGCGCCAGCAGCCAAGAAACTGGAGGATCGGGCACTGAAGCTTTCTTT. It is translated as CASSQETGGSGTEAFF.

This clonotype has a count of ten or more. This chain connects TRBV4-1 to TRBJ2-7; 11 bases map to TRBD2. The J segment lost 7 bases and the V segment lost 0 bases, leaving 8 bases of the junction unmatched. Germline lookup yields CDR1 MGHRA and CDR2 YSYEKL. CDR3 size: 16 residues. Here the CDR3 reads CASSQDGLAGKREQYF. Written as DNA, the CDR3 is TGCGCCAGCAGCCAAGATGGACTAGCGGGCAAACGAGAGCAGTACTTC.

On this clonotype itself: A read error is possible here, since a much larger clone lies one base away. In nucleotides, the CDR3 is TGTGCCAGCAGTTTAAATGTAGGACTAGCGGGTGACCCCTCCTACAATGAGCAGTTCTTC. Residues: CASSLNVGLAGDPSYNEQFF. The gene calls are TRBV12-3 or TRBV12-4 and TRBJ2-1, with TRBD2 matching over 11 bases. Germline trimming cut 2 bases from V and 0 bases from J; bases unmatched to any gene: 12. The CDR3 contains 20 residues.

This clonotype came up many times. The gene calls are TRBV4-1 and TRBJ1-2, with TRBD1 identical over 10 bases. CDR3 length equals 14 residues. Germline V gene lookup returns CDR1 MGHRA and CDR2 YSYEKL. Trimming cost V 2 bases and J 6 bases; bases outside gene matches: 3. The CDR3 sequence: CASSQLGTGDGYTF. The CDR3 DNA sequence: TGCGCCAGCAGCCAATTGGGGACAGGGGATGGCTACACCTTC.